A single T cell receptor beta chain is shown here with its context. These data belong to a study of cytomegalovirus exposure and HLA in healthy donors. This CDR3 has 12 residues. Germline V gene sequence: CDR1 MNHEY, CDR2 SVGAGI. The V gene lost 4 bases and the J gene lost 8 bases, with 11 bases spanning the gap. PCR primers comprised 60 Vbeta and 13 Jbeta primers. The method was immunoSEQ multiplex PCR; TCRdb's version includes in-frame clones alone and lacks a portion of them. The sample has approximately 150,000 clones, 80% seen once; the top ten hold around 7.3%. V is TRBV6-5 and J is TRBJ1-1; TRBD1 might be the D (6 bases). The receptor was derived from a man aged 30-40 years in good health and CMV-seropositive. The sequenced sample was PBMCs. The CDR3 sequence: CASSSTTGEAFF. The CDR3 nucleotides are TGTGCCAGCAGTTCCACCACAGGGGAAGCTTTCTTT.